What follows are 26 T cell receptor beta chains derived from one specimen sequenced in a study of identical twins (dated by TCRdb to 2015 to 2016). Libraries were built with 5' RACE. TCRdb lists the instrument as Illumina HiSeq 2000. The public reads were run again by TCRdb, first through fastp at Q25 and then through MiXCR, and only productive beta chains were kept. CDR3 protein sequences are deduplicated, and each keeps its most common genes and DNA. This sample holds 420,000 or so distinct CDR3 sequences; approximately 17% were observed only once. The ten biggest clones cover 12% of the sample. The sequencing input was naive T cells sorted from blood. The cell subset or site label of this sample denotes: cells isolated with a human naive T-cell isolation kit. The receptor set was obtained from a man aged 45 to 65 in good health.

This clonotype was seen once. V and J are TRBV20-1 and TRBJ2-7; 9 bases fit TRBD1. Trimming at V came to 3 bases and at J to 3 bases, leaving 9 bases not matched to a gene. Germline assignment: CDR1 DFQATT and CDR2 SNEGSKA (reference sequence). CDR3 size: 15 residues. The CDR3 DNA is TGCAGTGCTAGGGGACAGGGATCCAAATTCTACGAGCAGTACTTC. Its protein product is CSARGQGSKFYEQYF.

This clonotype appeared a few times. This chain links TRBV13 with TRBJ2-7; 9 nucleotides match TRBD2. CDR1 and CDR2 from the germline V gene are PRHDT and FYEKMQ (reference sequence). The V and J ends lost 0 bases and 0 bases, in that order; junction bases with no gene match: 6. This CDR3 is built from 17 residues. The CDR3 here is CASSLGRAGGSSYEQYF. DNA for the CDR3: TGTGCCAGCAGCTTAGGCCGTGCGGGGGGGAGCTCCTACGAGCAGTACTTC.

This sequence joins TRBV7-9 and TRBJ2-7; possibly TRBD1 for D (5 bases). Germline V CDR1 and CDR2: SEHNR, FQNEAQ (reference sequence). This CDR3 has 12 amino acids. V shed 8 bases and J shed 7 bases, with 15 bases lying between them. CDR3 amino acids: CASWVGAGEQYF. Here the CDR3 DNA reads TGTGCCAGCTGGGTTGGGGCCGGAGAGCAGTACTTC.

This clonotype was seen only a few times. One junction end does not reproduce the germline sequence, and a read error may be involved. The rearrangement uses TRBV4-2 and TRBJ2-2; 11 bases are a match to TRBD1. This CDR3 spans 18 amino acids. The germline V gene encodes CDR1 LGHNA and CDR2 YNFKEQ. In DNA, the CDR3 is TGTGCCAGCAGCCAGTTCATTGGACAGGGGGCGAAAACCGGGGAGCTGTTTTTT. It specifies CASSQFIGQGAKTGELFF.

V gene TRBV6-1 combines with J gene TRBJ1-5, with D perhaps TRBD1 (5 bases). CDR3 length: 13 residues. The V and J ends lost 1 base and 6 bases respectively, with 7 bases between them. Looked up from germline, CDR1 is MNHNS and CDR2 is SASEGT. DNA for the CDR3: TGTGCCAGCAGTGAAGGGACATCTCAGCCCCAGCATTTT. Encoded protein: CASSEGTSQPQHF.

This clonotype was detected many times. This chain joins TRBV20-1 and TRBJ2-5; D gene ambiguous. The germline V and J ends were trimmed by 0 bases and 3 bases, with 14 bases remaining between them. Per the germline V gene, CDR1 is DFQATT and CDR2 is SNEGSKA (reference sequence). The CDR3 is 15 amino acids. CDR3 nucleotides: TGCAGTGCTAGAGATAAGGCCGGAGCAAAAGAGACCCAGTACTTC. Its translation: CSARDKAGAKETQYF.

A few counts support this clonotype. The genes are TRBV6-5 and TRBJ2-7; D remains ambiguous. The germline V gene encodes CDR1 MNHEY and CDR2 SVGAGI. CDR3 size: 17 residues. The V end was cut by 2 bases, the J end by 2 bases, with 19 bases between. CDR3 DNA sequence: TGTGCCAGCAGTTACGGTCGTGGCACCGTCGGTCCCTACGAGCAGTACTTC. Residues: CASSYGRGTVGPYEQYF.

This sequence joins TRBV19 and TRBJ2-1, with D perhaps TRBD2 (6 bases). V lost 5 bases to trimming and J lost 3 bases, with 11 bases between them. CDR3 length: 14 amino acids. Germline CDR1 reads LNHDA; CDR2 reads SQIVND (reference sequence). CDR3 nucleotides: TGTGCCAGTAGTTCGAGGCGGGGCTACAATGAGCAGTTCTTC. Its translation: CASSSRRGYNEQFF.

This clonotype occurred a few times. CDR3 amino acids: CASSLRTGGWEQYF. CDR3 in DNA: TGTGCCAGCAGCTTAAGGACAGGGGGCTGGGAGCAGTACTTC. The genes are TRBV7-9 and TRBJ2-7, with 11 bases matching TRBD1. The CDR3 spans 14 residues. The V segment lost 2 bases and the J segment 7 bases; nucleotides outside the gene matches: 4. Germline V gene lookup returns CDR1 SEHNR and CDR2 FQNEAQ (reference sequence).

The chain joins TRBV11-2 to TRBJ2-5; TRBD2 aligns across 9 bases. The germline CDR1 and CDR2 sequences are SGHAT and FQNNGV. This CDR3 is built from 17 residues. J gave up 2 bases and V 3 bases, and 10 bases lay outside the gene matches. The CDR3 nucleotides read TGTGCCAGCAGCTTCGGGGCCTTGCGGGGGGGACAAGAGACCCAGTACTTC. It specifies CASSFGALRGGQETQYF. The full variable domain, rest sourced from reference TRBV11-2 and TRBJ2-5, is EAGVAQSPRYKIIEKRQSVAFWCNPISGHATLYWYQQILGQGPKLLIQFQNNGVVDDSQLPKDRFSAERLKGVDSTLKIQPAKLEDSAVYLCASSFGALRGGQETQYFGPGTRLLVL.

There are a few counts of this clonotype. The chain joins TRBV6-2 or TRBV6-3 to TRBJ2-3; D perhaps matches TRBD1 (5 bases). The length of the CDR3 is 17 residues. V dropped 5 bases and J dropped 0 bases, with 18 bases sitting between them. Germline loops: CDR1 MNHEY, CDR2 SVGEGT. The CDR3 DNA reads as TGTGCCAGCAGTAGGCGACAGCATGATACTAGCACAGATACGCAGTATTTT. It translates to CASSRRQHDTSTDTQYF.

This clonotype was counted ten times or more. The rearrangement joins TRBV5-1 to TRBJ2-7; 8 nucleotides match TRBD1. After removal of 4 bases from V and 3 bases from J, the junction contained 6 bases not matched to a gene. The CDR3 is 14 amino acids. Germline V lookup: CDR1 SGHRS, CDR2 YFSETQ. The CDR3 region has the DNA TGCGCCAGCAGCGACGGGACAGGAATCTACGAGCAGTACTTC. Translating it yields CASSDGTGIYEQYF.

This clonotype was seen a few times. J is TRBJ2-6 and V is TRBV5-4; D gene uncertain. V was trimmed by 1 base and J by 0 bases, leaving 5 bases between them. The CDR3 length is 15 residues. Germline loops: CDR1 SGHNT, CDR2 YYREEE (reference sequence). For the CDR3, the DNA is TGTGCCAGCAGCTTGAAGGTCTCTGGGGCCAACGTCCTGACTTTC. Protein sequence: CASSLKVSGANVLTF.

The chain employs TRBV20-1 and TRBJ2-3, with 9 bases identical to TRBD2. Germline-derived CDR1 and CDR2 are DFQATT and SNEGSKA (reference sequence). The CDR3 length is 15 residues. Trimming removed 3 bases from V and 0 bases from J; junction bases left unmatched: 4. The CDR3 nucleotides are TGCAGTGCTAGGACTAGCGGTTCTAGCACAGATACGCAGTATTTT. Encoded protein: CSARTSGSSTDTQYF.

To note about this clonotype: A much larger clone differs by one base, so this may be a read error. The chain couples TRBV7-2 to TRBJ2-3; 9 nucleotides match TRBD2. The CDR3 sequence is 16 residues long. V gave up 5 bases and J gave up 4 bases; unmatched junction bases: 10. Germline V gives CDR1 SGHTA, CDR2 FQGNSA. The CDR3 sequence is CASSPQALAGADTQYF. DNA of the CDR3: TGTGCCAGCAGCCCCCAGGCTTTAGCGGGGGCAGATACGCAGTATTTT.

This chain uses TRBV6-5 with TRBJ2-1, with D tentatively TRBD1 or TRBD2 (5 bases each). CDR3 length: 14 residues. Germline V lookup: CDR1 MNHEY, CDR2 SVGAGI. The V end was cut by 0 bases, the J end by 9 bases, with 12 bases between. The CDR3 loop is CASSYSAAGTEQFF. CDR3 in DNA: TGTGCCAGCAGTTACTCTGCGGCCGGGACTGAGCAGTTCTTC.

This clonotype has a handful of counts. The chain employs TRBV18 and TRBJ2-1; TRBD2 matches 7 bases. V lost 3 bases, J lost 7 bases, and 9 bases stayed unmatched. CDR1 and CDR2 from the germline V gene are KGHSH and LQKENI. The CDR3 sequence is 15 residues long. CDR3 residues: CASSPFMGGANEQFF. CDR3 DNA sequence: TGTGCCAGCTCACCCTTCATGGGAGGGGCGAATGAGCAGTTCTTC.

This clonotype was counted many times. The chain carries TRBV6-5 and TRBJ2-6; D is undetermined. V gave up 4 bases and J gave up 2 bases, with 9 bases separating them. This CDR3 comprises 15 residues. Germline V gives CDR1 MNHEY, CDR2 SVGAGI. The CDR3 nucleotides are TGTGCCAGCAGTTTATTGGGCCCTGGGGCCAACGTCCTGACTTTC. Translation: CASSLLGPGANVLTF.

The chain carries TRBV6-2 or TRBV6-3 and TRBJ2-5; D may match TRBD1 or TRBD2 (5 bases each). With 1 base removed from V and 5 bases from J, the gap between germline ends came to 14 bases. Germline V gene data show CDR1 as MNHEY and CDR2 as SVGEGT. The CDR3 consists of 15 residues. The CDR3 sequence is CASSYLSAEGETQYF. Written as DNA, the CDR3 is TGTGCCAGCAGTTACTTATCGGCAGAGGGGGAGACCCAGTACTTC.

The table lists this clonotype with many counts. V and J are TRBV12-3 or TRBV12-4 and TRBJ1-2, with D unclear. V shed 3 bases and J shed 2 bases, with 7 bases lying between them. This CDR3 comprises 13 residues. In DNA form, the CDR3 reads TGTGCCAGCAGTTTTGCGAAAAACTATGGCTACACCTTC. Translating it yields CASSFAKNYGYTF.

This clonotype was picked up many times. This chain links TRBV12-3 or TRBV12-4 with TRBJ2-2; the D gene is possibly TRBD1 (5 bases). V was cut by 6 bases and J by 0 bases, with 14 bases left in between. The CDR3 has 16 residues. The CDR3: CASRKTGLANTGELFF. In nucleotides, the CDR3 is TGTGCCAGCAGAAAAACAGGTCTAGCGAACACCGGGGAGCTGTTTTTT.

The CDR3 here is CSARGTSGNPYEQYF. The CDR3 DNA sequence: TGCAGTGCTAGGGGGACTAGCGGGAACCCCTACGAGCAGTACTTC. The chain employs TRBV20-1 and TRBJ2-7; the match to TRBD2 covers 13 bases. The CDR3 spans 15 residues. From germline, CDR1 is DFQATT and CDR2 SNEGSKA (reference sequence). V trimming: 3 bases; J trimming: 2 bases; junction bases outside the gene matches: 4.

This clonotype was recorded a few times. This sequence joins TRBV7-9 and TRBJ2-1; D assignment may be TRBD1 or TRBD2 (6 bases each). The germline V and J ends were trimmed by 5 bases and 3 bases, with 11 bases remaining between them. Germline V gene data show CDR1 as SEHNR and CDR2 as FQNEAQ (reference sequence). CDR3 length: 14 residues. CDR3 nucleotides: TGTGCCAGCAGCGGAGGGGACATCTACAATGAGCAGTTCTTC. Protein sequence: CASSGGDIYNEQFF.

The chain recombines TRBV29-1 with TRBJ2-5; perhaps D is TRBD1 or TRBD2 (5 bases each). Germline V gene sequence: CDR1 SQVTM, CDR2 ANQGSEA. The CDR3 is made up of 15 amino acids. Trimming pared 4 bases from V and 4 bases from J, leaving 19 bases between. CDR3 in amino acids: CSVGGAGQRGETQYF. For the CDR3, the DNA is TGCAGCGTTGGCGGCGCAGGGCAGAGGGGAGAGACCCAGTACTTC.

There are a few counts of this clonotype. The chain links TRBV20-1 to TRBJ1-4; no firm D call. This CDR3 comprises 15 residues. Looked up from germline, CDR1 is DFQATT and CDR2 is SNEGSKA (reference sequence). V lost 6 bases, J lost 8 bases, and 22 bases lay in between. In DNA, the CDR3 is TGCAGTGCGCCCTCCAGAGGTAACCGCTCGGAAAAACTGTTTTTT. It is translated as CSAPSRGNRSEKLFF.

This clonotype occurred many times. DNA of the CDR3: TGTGCCAGCATCCGGACAGGCCCCTACACTGAAGCTTTCTTT. This encodes CASIRTGPYTEAFF. The gene calls are TRBV12-3 or TRBV12-4 and TRBJ1-1; 7 bases align to TRBD1. The CDR3 length is 14 residues. Trimming at V came to 7 bases and at J to 3 bases, leaving 8 bases not matched to a gene.